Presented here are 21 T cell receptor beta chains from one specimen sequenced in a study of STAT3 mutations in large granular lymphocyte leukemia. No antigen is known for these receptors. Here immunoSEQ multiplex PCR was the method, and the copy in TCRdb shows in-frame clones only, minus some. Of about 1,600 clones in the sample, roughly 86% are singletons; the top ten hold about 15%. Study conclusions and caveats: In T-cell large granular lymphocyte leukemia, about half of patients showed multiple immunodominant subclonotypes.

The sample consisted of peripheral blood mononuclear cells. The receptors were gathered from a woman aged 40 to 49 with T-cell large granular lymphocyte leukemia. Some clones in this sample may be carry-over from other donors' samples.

The CDR3 DNA follows: TGTGCCTGGAGCCGGGACGCCAATCAGCCCCAGCATTTT. Translating gives CAWSRDANQPQHF. The chain joins TRBV30 to TRBJ1-5; possible D gene TRBD1, 5 bases. V was trimmed by 3 bases and J by 3 bases, leaving 9 bases between them. CDR3 length equals 13 residues. Germline CDR1 reads GTSNPN; CDR2 reads SVGIG (reference sequence). The full variable domain, in which reference TRBV30 and TRBJ1-5 provide the parts outside the CDR3, is SQTIHQWPATLVQPVGSPLSLECTVEGTSNPNLYWYRQAAGRGLQLLFYSVGIGQISSEVPQNLSASRPQDRQFILSSKKLLLSDSGFYLCAWSRDANQPQHFGDGTRLSIL.

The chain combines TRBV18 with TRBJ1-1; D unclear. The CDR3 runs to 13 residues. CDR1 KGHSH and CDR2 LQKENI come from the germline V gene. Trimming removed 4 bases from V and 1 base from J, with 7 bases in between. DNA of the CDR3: TGTGCCAGCTCACGGGCCGAGAACACTGAAGCTTTCTTT. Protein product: CASSRAENTEAFF.

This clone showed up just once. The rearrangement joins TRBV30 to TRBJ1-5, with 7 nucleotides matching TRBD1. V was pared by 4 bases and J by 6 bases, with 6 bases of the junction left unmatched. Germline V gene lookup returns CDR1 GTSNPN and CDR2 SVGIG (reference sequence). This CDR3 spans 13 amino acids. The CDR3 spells CAWKKGAGQPQHF. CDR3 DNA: TGTGCCTGGAAAAAGGGGGCGGGTCAGCCCCAGCATTTT.

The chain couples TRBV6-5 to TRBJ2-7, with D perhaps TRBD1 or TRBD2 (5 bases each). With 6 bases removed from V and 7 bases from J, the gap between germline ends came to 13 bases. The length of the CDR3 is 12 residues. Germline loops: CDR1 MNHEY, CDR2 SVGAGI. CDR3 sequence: CASRGTLGEQYF. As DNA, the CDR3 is TGTGCCAGCAGGGGGACGTTGGGGGAGCAGTACTTC.

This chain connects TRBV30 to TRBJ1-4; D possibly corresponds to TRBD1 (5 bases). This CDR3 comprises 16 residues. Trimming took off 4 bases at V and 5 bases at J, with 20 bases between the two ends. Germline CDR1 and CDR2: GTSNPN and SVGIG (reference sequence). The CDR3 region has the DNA TGTGCCTGGACCCCACAGGAGCGTATCTGGAATGAAAAACTGTTTTTT. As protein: CAWTPQERIWNEKLFF.

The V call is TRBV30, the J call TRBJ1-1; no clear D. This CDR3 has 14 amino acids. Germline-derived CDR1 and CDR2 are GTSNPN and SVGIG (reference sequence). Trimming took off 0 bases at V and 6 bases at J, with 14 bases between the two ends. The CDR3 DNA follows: TGTGCCTGGAGTGTAGACTCGTCGAGCGCTGAAGCTTTCTTT. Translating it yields CAWSVDSSSAEAFF. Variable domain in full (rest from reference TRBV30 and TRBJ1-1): SQTIHQWPATLVQPVGSPLSLECTVEGTSNPNLYWYRQAAGRGLQLLFYSVGIGQISSEVPQNLSASRPQDRQFILSSKKLLLSDSGFYLCAWSVDSSSAEAFFGQGTRLTVV.

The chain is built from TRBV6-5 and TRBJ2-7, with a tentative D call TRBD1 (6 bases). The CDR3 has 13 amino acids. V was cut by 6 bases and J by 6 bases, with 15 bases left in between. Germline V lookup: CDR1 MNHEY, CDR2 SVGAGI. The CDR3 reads CASSQAGALEQYF. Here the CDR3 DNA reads TGTGCCAGCAGCCAGGCAGGGGCGCTCGAGCAGTACTTC.

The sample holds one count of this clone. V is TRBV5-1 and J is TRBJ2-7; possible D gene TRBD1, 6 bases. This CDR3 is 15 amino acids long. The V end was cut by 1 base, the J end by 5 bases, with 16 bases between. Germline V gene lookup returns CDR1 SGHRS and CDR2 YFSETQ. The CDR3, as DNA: TGCGCCAGCAGCTTGCCTACCGGGACATGGGACGAGCAGTACTTC. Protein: CASSLPTGTWDEQYF.

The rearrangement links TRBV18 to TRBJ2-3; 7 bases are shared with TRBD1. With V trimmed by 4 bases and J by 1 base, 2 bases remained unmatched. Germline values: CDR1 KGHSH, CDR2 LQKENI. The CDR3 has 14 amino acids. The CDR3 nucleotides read TGTGCCAGCTCACTCACAGGGGGCACAGATACGCAGTATTTT. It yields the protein CASSLTGGTDTQYF.

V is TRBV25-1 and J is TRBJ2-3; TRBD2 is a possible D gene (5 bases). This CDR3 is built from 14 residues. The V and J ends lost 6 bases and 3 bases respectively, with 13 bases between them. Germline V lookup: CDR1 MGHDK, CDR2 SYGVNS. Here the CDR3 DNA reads TGTGCCAGCAGCGGACGGGGAGATACAGATACGCAGTATTTT. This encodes CASSGRGDTDTQYF.

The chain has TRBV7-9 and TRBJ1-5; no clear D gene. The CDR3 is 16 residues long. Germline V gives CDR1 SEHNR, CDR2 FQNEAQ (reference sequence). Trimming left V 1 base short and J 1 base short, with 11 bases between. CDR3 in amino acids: CASSLDPGGSNQPQHF. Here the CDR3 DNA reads TGTGCCAGCAGCTTAGACCCGGGAGGGAGCAATCAGCCCCAGCATTTT.

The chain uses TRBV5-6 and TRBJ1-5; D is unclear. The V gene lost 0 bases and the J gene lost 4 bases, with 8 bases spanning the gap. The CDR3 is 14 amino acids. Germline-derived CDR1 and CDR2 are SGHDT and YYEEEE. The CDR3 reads CASSLVGSNQPQHF. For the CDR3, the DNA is TGTGCCAGCAGCTTGGTCGGGTCGAATCAGCCCCAGCATTTT.

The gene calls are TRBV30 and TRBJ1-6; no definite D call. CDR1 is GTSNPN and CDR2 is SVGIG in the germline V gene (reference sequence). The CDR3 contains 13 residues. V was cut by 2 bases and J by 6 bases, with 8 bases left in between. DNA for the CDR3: TGTGCCTGGAGTTTGGATTCTAATTCACCCCTCCACTTT. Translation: CAWSLDSNSPLHF. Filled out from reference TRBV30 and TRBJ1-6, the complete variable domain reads SQTIHQWPATLVQPVGSPLSLECTVEGTSNPNLYWYRQAAGRGLQLLFYSVGIGQISSEVPQNLSASRPQDRQFILSSKKLLLSDSGFYLCAWSLDSNSPLHFGNGTRLTVT.

CDR3 residues: CASSLGSGVGEQYF. As DNA, the CDR3 is TGCGCCAGCAGCTTGGGGTCGGGAGTGGGGGAGCAGTACTTC. This chain joins TRBV5-1 and TRBJ2-7, with a weak D call TRBD2 (6 bases). V lost 0 bases and J lost 7, with 14 bases in between. This CDR3 comprises 14 residues. Per germline, CDR1 SGHRS and CDR2 YFSETQ. The whole variable domain, filled in from reference TRBV5-1 and TRBJ2-7, reads KAGVTQTPRYLIKTRGQQVTLSCSPISGHRSVSWYQQTPGQGLQFLFEYFSETQRNKGNFPGRFSGRQFSNSRSEMNVSTLELGDSALYLCASSLGSGVGEQYFGPGTRLTVT.

Here the CDR3 DNA reads TGCGCCAGCAGCTTGGTACAGGGGGCAAACACCATATATTTT. Protein sequence: CASSLVQGANTIYF. The chain has TRBV5-1 and TRBJ1-3; TRBD1 agrees at 9 bases. This CDR3 spans 14 amino acids. With V trimmed by 0 bases and J by 6 bases, 1 base remained unmatched. The germline V gene has CDR1 SGHRS and CDR2 YFSETQ.

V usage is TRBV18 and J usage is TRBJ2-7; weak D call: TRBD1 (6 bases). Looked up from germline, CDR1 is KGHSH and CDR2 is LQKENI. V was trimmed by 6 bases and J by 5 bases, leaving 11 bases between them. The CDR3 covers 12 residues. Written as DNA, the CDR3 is TGTGCCAGCTCGCCTAGGGGGAACGAGCAGTACTTC. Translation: CASSPRGNEQYF.

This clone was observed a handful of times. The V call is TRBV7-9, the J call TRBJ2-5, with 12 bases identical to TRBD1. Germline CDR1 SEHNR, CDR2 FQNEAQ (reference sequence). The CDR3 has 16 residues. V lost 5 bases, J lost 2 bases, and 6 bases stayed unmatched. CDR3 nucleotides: TGTGCCAGCAGCCCAGGGGACAGGGGGCAGCAAGAGACCCAGTACTTC. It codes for CASSPGDRGQQETQYF.

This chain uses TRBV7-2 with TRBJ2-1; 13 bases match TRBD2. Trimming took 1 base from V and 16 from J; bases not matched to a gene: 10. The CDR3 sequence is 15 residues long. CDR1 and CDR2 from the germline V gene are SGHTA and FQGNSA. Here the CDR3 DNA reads TGTGCCAGCAGCTTAGGGACTAGCGGGAGCTATGAGCTCTTCTTC. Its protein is CASSLGTSGSYELFF.

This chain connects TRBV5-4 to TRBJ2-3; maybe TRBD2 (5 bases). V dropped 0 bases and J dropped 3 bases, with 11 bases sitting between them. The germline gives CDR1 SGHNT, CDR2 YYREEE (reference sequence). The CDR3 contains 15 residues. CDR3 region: CASSLAGSWTDTQYF. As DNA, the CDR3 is TGTGCCAGCAGCTTGGCTGGGAGTTGGACAGATACGCAGTATTTT.

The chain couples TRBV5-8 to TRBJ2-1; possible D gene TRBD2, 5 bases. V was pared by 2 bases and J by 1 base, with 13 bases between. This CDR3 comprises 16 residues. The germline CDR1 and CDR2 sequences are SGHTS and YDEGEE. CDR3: CASSLVVVASYNEQFF. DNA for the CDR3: TGTGCCAGCAGCTTAGTAGTGGTAGCGTCCTACAATGAGCAGTTCTTC.

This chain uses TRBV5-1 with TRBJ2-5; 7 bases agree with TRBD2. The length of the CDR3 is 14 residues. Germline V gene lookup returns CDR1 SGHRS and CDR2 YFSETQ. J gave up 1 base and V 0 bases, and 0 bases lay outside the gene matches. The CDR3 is CASSLAGGQETQYF. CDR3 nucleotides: TGCGCCAGCAGCTTGGCGGGGGGCCAAGAGACCCAGTACTTC.